The clone carrying this T cell receptor beta chain was seen a single time. Its antigen is unidentified. These data originate in a study of response to subunit inactivated influenza vaccine. CDR3 size: 17 residues. Germline loops: CDR1 LGHNA, CDR2 YSLEER. V dropped 1 base and J dropped 3 bases, with 16 bases sitting between them. From the RT-PCR reads, TCRdb called clonotypes with MiXCR, one entry per CDR3 protein. Of approximately 300,000 distinct CDR3 sequences in the sample, about 20% were seen once. Study-wide points: Authors suggested seasonal influenza vaccinations each recruit few new T cells.

The chain has TRBV4-3 and TRBJ1-5, with D perhaps matching TRBD1 (5 bases). The sequence was obtained from a man aged 45 to 70 who received an inactivated influenza vaccine. The sample here was PBMCs from blood, taken less than 22 months after vaccination. Here the CDR3 reads CASSQGRARQINQPQHF. The CDR3 DNA is TGCGCCAGCAGCCAAGGTCGGGCGAGACAGATCAATCAGCCCCAGCATTTT.